One and the same sample provided the 30 T cell receptor beta chains below, sequenced in a study of blood T cells in healthy people across ages. It was with a sample-barcoded 5' primer and a J-beta primer mix that a second PCR of roughly 6 to 12 cycles was run. MiXCR, applied by TCRdb to the 5' RACE reads, yields one record per CDR3 protein. The sample has fewer than 700,000 distinct CDR3 sequences, 47% seen once; the top ten hold 20% to 25%. Specimen: blood. These receptors were collected from an elderly man in good health.

The chain employs TRBV7-9 and TRBJ2-6, with 8 nucleotides matching TRBD1. Germline values: CDR1 SEHNR, CDR2 FQNEAQ (reference sequence). The CDR3 totals 18 residues. With 5 bases clipped from V and 0 bases from J, the junction kept 9 bases outside the gene matches. Here the CDR3 reads CASSPTPGQVSGANVLTF. The CDR3 DNA reads TGTGCCAGCAGCCCAACCCCGGGACAGGTCTCTGGGGCCAACGTCCTGACTTTC.

The chain links TRBV20-1 to TRBJ2-1; TRBD1 might be the D (6 bases). Trimming removed 2 bases from V and 0 bases from J, with 8 bases in between. The CDR3 loop spans 14 amino acids. The germline CDR1 and CDR2 sequences are DFQATT and SNEGSKA (reference sequence). CDR3: CSARNRASYNEQFF. As DNA, the CDR3 is TGCAGTGCTAGAAACAGGGCCTCCTACAATGAGCAGTTCTTC.

This clonotype has a handful of counts. The rearrangement uses TRBV20-1 and TRBJ2-3; D uncertain. This CDR3 contains 14 residues. Trimming took 1 base from V and 2 from J, leaving 10 bases between them. Germline CDR1 DFQATT, CDR2 SNEGSKA (reference sequence). This CDR3 is CSARVSANTDTQYF. In nucleotides, the CDR3 is TGCAGTGCTAGAGTTTCGGCTAACACAGATACGCAGTATTTT.

There are a few counts of this clonotype. The chain combines TRBV4-3 with TRBJ2-1; D remains unclear. The CDR3 has 13 residues. V lost 1 base and J lost 5, with 6 bases in between. CDR1 is LGHNA and CDR2 is YSLEER in the germline V gene. The CDR3 here is CASSQGLNNEQFF. In nucleotides, the CDR3 is TGCGCCAGCAGCCAAGGGTTGAACAATGAGCAGTTCTTC.

This clonotype was found many times. The chain has TRBV6-5 and TRBJ2-3, with D possibly being TRBD1 (6 bases). Germline CDR1 reads MNHEY; CDR2 reads SVGAGI. V lost 2 bases and J lost 0, with 6 bases in between. The CDR3 runs 14 residues. As DNA, the CDR3 is TGTGCCAGCAGTTACGACAGGAGCACAGATACGCAGTATTTT. Its translation is CASSYDRSTDTQYF.

This clonotype is a singleton in its sample. This chain connects TRBV16 to TRBJ2-1, with D perhaps TRBD1 (5 bases). Germline V lookup: CDR1 KGHSY, CDR2 FQNENV. This CDR3 is 19 amino acids long. The V end was cut by 0 bases, the J end by 1 base, with 19 bases between. The CDR3: CASSQSRQGSLLSYNEQFF. Here the CDR3 DNA reads TGTGCCAGCAGCCAATCTCGGCAGGGCTCACTCCTTTCCTACAATGAGCAGTTCTTC.

This clonotype was seen repeatedly, ten times or more. CDR3 bases: TGTGCCATCAGTGCCAGGGGAGGCGAGCAGTACTTC. Translation gives CAISARGGEQYF. The chain links TRBV10-3 to TRBJ2-7; D may match TRBD1 or TRBD2 (6 bases each). Trimming left V 4 bases short and J 6 bases short, with 10 bases between. Germline V lookup: CDR1 ENHRY, CDR2 SYGVKD. The CDR3 extends over 12 amino acids.

This clonotype was observed at least ten times. The chain carries TRBV20-1 and TRBJ2-5; the match to TRBD2 covers 10 bases. The V segment lost 0 bases and the J segment 4 bases; nucleotides outside the gene matches: 5. This CDR3 has 15 amino acids. The germline V gene has CDR1 DFQATT and CDR2 SNEGSKA (reference sequence). The CDR3 reads CSARDALAGVETQYF. CDR3 nucleotides: TGCAGTGCTAGAGATGCCCTAGCGGGAGTAGAGACCCAGTACTTC.

There are a few counts of this clonotype. The chain combines TRBV20-1 with TRBJ2-7; D remains unclear. Gene TRBJ2-5 matches the end of the DNA better, so the J call may be wrong. Germline V lookup: CDR1 DFQATT, CDR2 SNEGSKA (reference sequence). CDR3 length: 10 residues. The CDR3 DNA is TGCAGTGCTAGAGAGGGGACCCAGTACTTC. This translates into CSAREGTQYF.

The V call is TRBV12-3 or TRBV12-4, the J call TRBJ2-1; 12 positions agree with TRBD2. Trimming took 6 bases from V and 12 from J; bases not matched to a gene: 12. The CDR3 runs to 15 residues. As DNA, the CDR3 is TGTGCCAGCAGCTCTAGCGGGGGGGGCTCAGGGAGGCAGTTCTTC. This codes for CASSSSGGGSGRQFF.

This sequence joins TRBV20-1 and TRBJ2-1, with a weak D call TRBD2 (5 bases). This CDR3 has 17 residues. The V end lost 0 bases, the J end lost 0 bases, and 15 bases lay between the germline ends. Per the germline V gene, CDR1 is DFQATT and CDR2 is SNEGSKA (reference sequence). As DNA, the CDR3 is TGCAGTGCTAGAGATCTCCTGGCGGGTCCCTCCTACAATGAGCAGTTCTTC. Encoded protein: CSARDLLAGPSYNEQFF.

This clonotype was counted only a few times. This chain connects TRBV7-2 to TRBJ2-3; no definite D call. This CDR3 is 17 amino acids long. Trimming took off 1 base at V and 1 base at J, with 15 bases between the two ends. Germline-derived CDR1 and CDR2 are SGHTA and FQGNSA. The CDR3 sequence is CASSLGRLASRTDTQYF. Here the CDR3 DNA reads TGTGCCAGCAGCTTAGGCAGGTTGGCATCGCGCACAGATACGCAGTATTTT.

This clonotype was recorded a few times. The CDR3 DNA reads TGCAGTGCTAGAGACCCCTCCGGGGGGGGTGGGCCCCAGCATTTT. It is translated as CSARDPSGGGGPQHF. The chain couples TRBV20-1 to TRBJ1-5; D possibly corresponds to TRBD1 (5 bases). Germline V gene sequence: CDR1 DFQATT, CDR2 SNEGSKA (reference sequence). V dropped 0 bases and J dropped 9 bases, with 18 bases sitting between them. This CDR3 spans 15 amino acids.

The CDR3 DNA is TGTGCCAGCAGCCCAGGGGGCGTGCAGACCCAGTACTTC. Its protein product is CASSPGGVQTQYF. The rearrangement links TRBV6-5 to TRBJ2-7, with TRBD1 matching over 8 bases. TRBJ2-5 matches the DNA end more closely, so the J call is doubtful. CDR3 length equals 13 residues. Germline CDR1 and CDR2: MNHEY and SVGAGI.

This sequence joins TRBV4-3 and TRBJ2-7; D is perhaps TRBD2 (7 bases). Trimming left V 5 bases short and J 2 bases short, with 19 bases between. This CDR3 is built from 16 residues. Per germline, CDR1 LGHNA and CDR2 YSLEER. The CDR3 spells CASSLLRGAGAYEQYF. The CDR3 DNA reads as TGCGCCAGCAGCTTACTTCGGGGGGCGGGCGCCTACGAGCAGTACTTC.

Here the CDR3 DNA reads TGCAGTGCTAGAGATGGCCTAGCGGGACACAATGAGCAGTTCTTC. It is translated as CSARDGLAGHNEQFF. This sequence joins TRBV20-1 and TRBJ2-1, with TRBD2 matching 9 bases. Germline V gene data show CDR1 as DFQATT and CDR2 as SNEGSKA (reference sequence). The CDR3 runs to 15 residues. Trimming at V came to 0 bases and at J to 5 bases, leaving 5 bases not matched to a gene.

The chain combines TRBV6-5 with TRBJ2-3, with 9 bases identical to TRBD2. The trim removed 0 bases at V and 4 bases at J, leaving 5 bases unmatched. Germline CDR1 MNHEY, CDR2 SVGAGI. CDR3 length: 16 residues. CDR3 protein: CASSYSMAGGSDTQYF. CDR3 bases: TGTGCCAGCAGTTACTCGATGGCGGGGGGGTCAGATACGCAGTATTTT.

V and J are TRBV20-1 and TRBJ2-1, with TRBD2 identical over 10 bases. CDR1 DFQATT and CDR2 SNEGSKA come from the germline V gene (reference sequence). The V and J ends lost 6 bases and 1 base, in that order; junction bases with no gene match: 9. The CDR3 totals 16 residues. The CDR3 DNA follows: TGCAGTGCCCCGATGCTAGCGGGAGAATCCTACAATGAGCAGTTCTTC. Translation gives CSAPMLAGESYNEQFF.

The rearrangement links TRBV3-1 to TRBJ2-5; TRBD2 matches 12 bases. The CDR3 spans 15 residues. V trimming: 5 bases; J trimming: 11 bases; junction bases outside the gene matches: 12. The germline V gene encodes CDR1 LGHDT and CDR2 YNNKEL (reference sequence). The DNA for the CDR3 is TGTGCCAGCAGCTCCGTACTAGCGGGAGGAGGTGAGCAGTACTTC. It is translated as CASSSVLAGGGEQYF.

V usage is TRBV29-1 and J usage is TRBJ1-3; D is unclear. This CDR3 is built from 13 residues. Per germline, CDR1 SQVTM and CDR2 ANQGSEA. The V and J ends lost 6 bases and 0 bases respectively, with 9 bases between them. CDR3 residues: CSVEHSSGNTIYF. CDR3 DNA: TGCAGCGTCGAGCATAGCTCTGGAAACACCATATATTTT.

This clonotype was recorded at least ten times. The chain is built from TRBV6-6 and TRBJ2-5, with TRBD1 matching 10 bases. Per germline, CDR1 MNHNY and CDR2 SVGAGI (reference sequence). Losses at the gene ends were 5 bases for V and 5 bases for J; bases not matched to a gene: 2. This CDR3 contains 13 residues. CDR3 in DNA: TGTGCCAGCAGTCCGGGACAGGGGGAGACCCAGTACTTC. Translating gives CASSPGQGETQYF.

CDR3 coding DNA: TGTGCCAGCAGTTTATCTGGGACGGGGAATCAGCCCCAGCATTTT. This sequence encodes CASSLSGTGNQPQHF. The genes are TRBV12-3 or TRBV12-4 and TRBJ1-5, with a tentative D call TRBD1 (5 bases). With 2 bases removed from V and 4 bases from J, the gap between germline ends came to 12 bases. This CDR3 region has 15 residues.

The CDR3 coding sequence is TGTGCCAGCAGCCCCACTCACCCCAGCGGGAGCAATGAGCAGTTCTTC. Protein sequence: CASSPTHPSGSNEQFF. The chain carries TRBV7-6 and TRBJ2-1; 8 bases align to TRBD2. CDR3 length: 16 amino acids. Germline V gives CDR1 SGHVS, CDR2 FNYEAQ. The junction had 12 bases not matched to a gene; V was cut back by 5 bases and J by 6 bases.

The chain is built from TRBV18 and TRBJ2-7; 7 bases match TRBD1. Germline V gene sequence: CDR1 KGHSH, CDR2 LQKENI. This CDR3 comprises 18 residues. Trimming at V came to 1 base and at J to 0 bases, leaving 12 bases not matched to a gene. CDR3 sequence reads: CASSPRSKGAESSYEQYF. The DNA of the CDR3 is TGTGCCAGCTCACCACGTTCGAAGGGGGCGGAGAGCTCCTACGAGCAGTACTTC.

The V gene is TRBV20-1, the J gene TRBJ2-7; D may be TRBD2 (7 bases). The DNA end is more similar to TRBJ2-5, so the J call may be wrong. The germline V gene has CDR1 DFQATT and CDR2 SNEGSKA (reference sequence). The CDR3 is 14 residues long. CDR3 coding DNA: TGCAGTGCTGTGGGGGGGGGCAACGGAGGGACCCAGTACTTC. This sequence encodes CSAVGGGNGGTQYF.

The chain is built from TRBV20-1 and TRBJ2-5; D may correspond to TRBD1 or TRBD2 (5 bases each). Gene TRBJ2-7 matches the end of the DNA better, so the J call may be wrong. The CDR3 covers 14 residues. Germline V gene data show CDR1 as DFQATT and CDR2 as SNEGSKA (reference sequence). CDR3 protein: CSASGASGIYEQYF. DNA for the CDR3: TGCAGTGCTAGCGGGGCGTCTGGGATATACGAGCAGTACTTC.

The V call is TRBV28, the J call TRBJ1-6, with D maybe TRBD1 (5 bases). V was shortened by 8 bases and J by 6 bases, with 14 bases between the two germline ends. Germline V gene data show CDR1 as MDHEN and CDR2 as SYDVKM. The CDR3 consists of 14 residues. In DNA, the CDR3 is TGTGCCAGCGACTCGGGGCAGGTTAATTCACCCCTCCACTTT. As protein: CASDSGQVNSPLHF.

This clonotype was observed a handful of times. The rearrangement links TRBV7-9 to TRBJ2-1, with D unclear. The germline CDR1 and CDR2 sequences are SEHNR and FQNEAQ (reference sequence). V was cut by 5 bases and J by 4 bases, with 9 bases left in between. CDR3 length: 13 amino acids. As DNA, the CDR3 is TGTGCCAGCAGCAAAGGGTCTTACAATGAGCAGTTCTTC. Residues: CASSKGSYNEQFF. Full variable domain (outside the CDR3, taken from reference TRBV7-9 and TRBJ2-1): DTGVSQNPRHKITKRGQNVTFRCDPISEHNRLYWYRQTLGQGPEFLTYFQNEAQLEKSRLLSDRFSAERPKGSFSTLEIQRTEQGDSAMYLCASSKGSYNEQFFGPGTRLTVL.

Remarks on this clonotype: An end of the junction does not agree with germline; a read error may underlie this. The J gene is TRBJ2-5, the V gene TRBV7-2; 10 bases are a match to TRBD2. The germline V gene has CDR1 SGHTA and CDR2 FQGNSA. The length of the CDR3 is 17 residues. CDR3 protein: CASSLGTPAGGQETQFF. In nucleotides, the CDR3 is TGTGCCAGCAGCTTAGGGACCCCAGCGGGAGGGCAAGAGACCCAGTTCTTT.

This clonotype came up a few times. J is TRBJ2-7 and V is TRBV20-1, with 10 bases aligning to TRBD1. After removal of 2 bases from V and 0 bases from J, the junction contained 7 bases not matched to a gene. The CDR3 is 16 residues long. Germline V gene data show CDR1 as DFQATT and CDR2 as SNEGSKA (reference sequence). The DNA for the CDR3 is TGCAGTGCTAGAAGACAGGGGGCGATCGGCTCCTACGAGCAGTACTTC. This gives the protein CSARRQGAIGSYEQYF.